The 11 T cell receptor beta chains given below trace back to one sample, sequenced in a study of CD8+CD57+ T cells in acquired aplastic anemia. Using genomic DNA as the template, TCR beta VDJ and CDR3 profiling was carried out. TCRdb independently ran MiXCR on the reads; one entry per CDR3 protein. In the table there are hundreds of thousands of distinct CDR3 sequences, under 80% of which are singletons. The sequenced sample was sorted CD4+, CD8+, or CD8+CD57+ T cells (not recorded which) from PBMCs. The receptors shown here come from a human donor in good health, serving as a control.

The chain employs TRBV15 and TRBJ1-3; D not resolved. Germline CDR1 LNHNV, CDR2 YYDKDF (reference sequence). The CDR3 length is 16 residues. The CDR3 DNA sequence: TGTATGTACAGCAGCGCTAGAGCGACCACTGGAAACACCATATATTTT. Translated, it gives CMYSSARATTGNTIYF.

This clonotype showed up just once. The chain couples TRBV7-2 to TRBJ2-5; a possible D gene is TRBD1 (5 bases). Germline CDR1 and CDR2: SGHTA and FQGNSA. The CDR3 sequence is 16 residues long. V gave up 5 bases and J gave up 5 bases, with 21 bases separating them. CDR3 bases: TGTGCCAGCAGCCTTACGATCCCCACAGGCCACGAGACCCAGTACTTC. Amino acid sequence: CASSLTIPTGHETQYF.

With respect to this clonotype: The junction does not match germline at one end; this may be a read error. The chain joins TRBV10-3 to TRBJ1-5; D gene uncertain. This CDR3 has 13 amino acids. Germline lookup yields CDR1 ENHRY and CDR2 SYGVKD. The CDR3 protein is CAISEGLNQPQRF. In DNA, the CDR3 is TGTGCCATCAGTGAGGGCCTTAATCAGCCCCAGCGTTTT.

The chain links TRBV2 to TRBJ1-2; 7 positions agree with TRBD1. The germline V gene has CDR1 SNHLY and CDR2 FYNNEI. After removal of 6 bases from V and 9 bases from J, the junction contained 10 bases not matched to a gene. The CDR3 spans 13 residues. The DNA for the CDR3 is TGTGCCAGCAGCTTACAGGGGACGGTTAGCTACACCTTC. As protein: CASSLQGTVSYTF.

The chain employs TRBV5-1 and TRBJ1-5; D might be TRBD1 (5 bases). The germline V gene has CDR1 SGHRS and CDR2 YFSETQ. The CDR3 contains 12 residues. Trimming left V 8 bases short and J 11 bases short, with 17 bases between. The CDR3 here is CARGVPQETQHF. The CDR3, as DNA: TGCGCCAGGGGCGTACCACAGGAGACCCAGCATTTT.

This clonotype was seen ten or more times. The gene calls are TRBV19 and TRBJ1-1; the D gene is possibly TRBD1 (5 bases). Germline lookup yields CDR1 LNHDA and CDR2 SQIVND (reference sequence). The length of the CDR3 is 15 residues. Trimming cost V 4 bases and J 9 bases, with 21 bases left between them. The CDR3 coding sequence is TGTGCCAGTAGTACAGGGTATATCACGACGGCCCAAGCTTTCTTT. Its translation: CASSTGYITTAQAFF.

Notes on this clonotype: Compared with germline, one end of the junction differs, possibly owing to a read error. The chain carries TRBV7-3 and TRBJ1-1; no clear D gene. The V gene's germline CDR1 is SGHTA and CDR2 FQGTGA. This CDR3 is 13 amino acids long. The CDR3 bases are TGCGCCAGCAGCTTAAGTGGGAACACTGAAGATTTGTTT. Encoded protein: CASSLSGNTEDLF.

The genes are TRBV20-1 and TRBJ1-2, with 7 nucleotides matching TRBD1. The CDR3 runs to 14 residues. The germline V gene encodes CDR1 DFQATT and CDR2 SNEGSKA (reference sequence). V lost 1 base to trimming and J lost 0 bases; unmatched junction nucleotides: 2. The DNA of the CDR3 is TGCAGTGCTAGAGGGACAGGCTCTAACTATGGCTACACCTTC. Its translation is CSARGTGSNYGYTF.

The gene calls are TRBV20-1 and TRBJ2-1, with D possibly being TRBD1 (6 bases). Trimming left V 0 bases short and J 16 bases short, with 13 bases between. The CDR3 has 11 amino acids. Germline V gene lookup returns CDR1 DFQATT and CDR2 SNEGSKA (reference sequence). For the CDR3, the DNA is TGCAGTGCTAGAGATGCCCTGACAGGATTCTTC. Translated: CSARDALTGFF.

The CDR3: CASSFTRQQRGYTF. The DNA of the CDR3 is TGTGCCAGCAGCTTCACGAGACAGCAAAGGGGCTACACCTTC. The chain employs TRBV7-3 and TRBJ1-2, with D perhaps matching TRBD1 (5 bases). The V end lost 3 bases, the J end lost 8 bases, and 16 bases lay between the germline ends. The CDR3 length is 14 residues. Per the germline V gene, CDR1 is SGHTA and CDR2 is FQGTGA.

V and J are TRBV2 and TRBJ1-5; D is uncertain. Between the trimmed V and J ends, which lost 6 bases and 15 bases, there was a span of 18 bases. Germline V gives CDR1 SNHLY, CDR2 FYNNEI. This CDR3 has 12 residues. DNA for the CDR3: TGTGCCAGCAGCCTACGCGGGCTGCACCCGCATTTT. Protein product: CASSLRGLHPHF. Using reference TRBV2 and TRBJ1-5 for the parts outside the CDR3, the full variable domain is EPEVTQTPSHQVTQMGQEVILRCVPISNHLYFYWYRQILGQKVEFLVSFYNNEISEKSEIFDDQFSVERPDGSNFTLKIRSTKLEDSAMYFCASSLRGLHPHFGDGTRLSIL.